This TCR beta chain was recovered during a study of CD8 T cells in Susac syndrome. Germline V lookup: CDR1 SEHNR, CDR2 FQNEAQ (reference sequence). V was clipped by 3 bases and J by 3 bases, with 9 bases between them. CDR3 length: 13 amino acids. Reverse transcription used about 0.45 to 1 ug RNA and random hexamers. One entry per CDR3 protein, called by TCRdb with MiXCR from the immunoSEQ multiplex PCR reads. Among 130,000 or so distinct CDR3 sequences listed, over 75% were seen once. TEMRA cells were FACS-enriched, and CD8+ and CD4+ T cells were isolated negatively. The sequenced sample was CD8+ T cells from PBMCs. This rearrangement joins TRBV7-9 to TRBJ2-7; D not certain. The clonotype was recovered from a human donor with multiple sclerosis. The CDR3 sequence: CASSFPAVYEQYF. DNA for the CDR3: TGTGCCAGCAGCTTCCCGGCGGTCTACGAGCAGTACTTC.